A selection of T cell receptor beta chains follows, all from one sample in a study of vaccination and CD4 T cells after COVID-19. TCRdb re-called the PCR reads through MiXCR, storing one row per CDR3 protein. The table shows 20,000 to 25,000 distinct CDR3 sequences, with about 60% occurring only once. The material was CD4+ T cells from blood, obtained before SARS-CoV-2 vaccination. The source of these receptors is a human donor who had recovered from COVID-19. Both conserved end residues are part of each CDR3. D genes are given only for firm matches. Rows may omit the clone size; those that give it use once, few, many or a size class.

J	size	D	V	DNA	CDR3
TRBJ1-5	few	.	TRBV28	TGTGCCAGCAGTTTAAATCTTTTAGCAGGGAGCAATCAGCCCCAGCATTTT	CASSLNLLAGSNQPQHF
TRBJ2-3	.	.	TRBV20-1	TGCAGTGCTAGCTTAACCGCTAGCACAGATACGCAGTATTTT	CSASLTASTDTQYF
TRBJ1-2	few	.	TRBV28	TGTGCCAGCAGTTTAGACGGCCCCTATGGCTACACCTTC	CASSLDGPYGYTF
TRBJ2-6	.	TRBD1	TRBV20-1	TGCAGTGCTAGCCCGGGACAGGCCCCCACTGGGGCCAACGTCCTGACTTTC	CSASPGQAPTGANVLTF
TRBJ2-7	.	.	TRBV19	TGTGCCAGTAAGGTCGGGATCGGGGGCTACGAGCAGTACTTC	CASKVGIGGYEQYF
TRBJ1-2	.	.	TRBV19	TGTGCCAGTAGGGCATTTGAGGGCTACACCTTC	CASRAFEGYTF
TRBJ2-2	.	.	TRBV5-4	TGTGCCAGCAGCGCTGACAGTGTCACCGGGGAGCTGTTTTTT	CASSADSVTGELFF
TRBJ2-5	.	.	TRBV7-2	TGTGCCAGCACCGGACTGGCCGGAGAGACCCAGTACTTC	CASTGLAGETQYF
TRBJ1-2	.	.	TRBV7-2	TGTGCCAGCAGCTTAGGCCCAGAAAACTATGGCTACACCTTC	CASSLGPENYGYTF
TRBJ2-5	.	TRBD2	TRBV6-1	TGTGCCAGCAGTCGACTAGCGGGAGACACAGAGACCCAGTACTTC	CASSRLAGDTETQYF
TRBJ2-6	.	.	TRBV12-3/TRBV12-4	TGTGCCAGCAGTCCACTCCCGTCTGGGGCCAACGTCCTGACTTTC	CASSPLPSGANVLTF
TRBJ2-3	few	TRBD2	TRBV20-1	TGCAGTGCTCAGCCCGCGAATAGCGGGAGGTTAGATACGCAGTATTTT	CSAQPANSGRLDTQYF
TRBJ2-5	.	.	TRBV20-1	TGCAGTGCTAGAGATATGACCGCCGGGACCCAGTACTTC	CSARDMTAGTQYF
TRBJ1-4	few	TRBD1	TRBV6-1	TGTGCCAGCAGTGCCGACAGGGGCGAAAAACTGTTTTTT	CASSADRGEKLFF
TRBJ2-7	.	TRBD2	TRBV19	TGTGCCAGTAGCAAACGGACTAGCGGACTACATTACGAGCAGTACTTC	CASSKRTSGLHYEQYF
TRBJ1-2	.	TRBD1	TRBV20-1	TGCAGTCCCCGGGACAGGGTAACCTATGGCTACACCTTC	CSPRDRVTYGYTF
TRBJ2-7	.	.	TRBV19	TGTGCCAGTAGTATCCTGTTTGGAGGCTACGAGCAGTACTTC	CASSILFGGYEQYF
TRBJ2-5	.	.	TRBV14	TGTGCCAGCAGCCAGTTAGAGACCCAGTACTTC	CASSQLETQYF
TRBJ2-5	.	TRBD2	TRBV20-1	TGCAGTGCTAGAGATGCAGCGGGAGAGGGGAAGACCCAGTACTTC	CSARDAAGEGKTQYF
TRBJ2-3	.	.	TRBV7-3	TGTGCCAGCAGCCCCGGATGGGGAGAACCAGATACGCAGTATTTT	CASSPGWGEPDTQYF